This T cell receptor beta chain came from a study of post-analysis software for immune sequencing data (dated by TCRdb to between 2015 and 2016). Concerning the study at large: Disease courses on record covered relapsing-remitting, secondary progressive and progressive-relapsing multiple sclerosis, though some patients had no subtype annotation. The patient repertoires were set against roughly eleven previously published healthy control repertoires from donors whose ages ranged from roughly 6 to 25 years. A subset of samples was prepared in parallel using single-end sample barcoding, then pooled and co-amplified after Illumina adapter ligation. Points the paper makes about the study in general: The multiple sclerosis patient group was slightly younger than the control group. Significantly lower normalized Chao1 diversity was found in multiple sclerosis patients than in controls, suggesting substantial peripheral T-cell clonal expansion. Direct clustering with F measure revealed strong co-clustering of samples prepared in the same batch, which led to a batch-effect correction.

On this clonotype itself: What antigen it recognizes has not been identified. No qualities accompany the bases; no much larger clone lies one base away.

The library was prepared using PCR. Sequenced using an Illumina HiSeq 2500. To reduce PCR and sequencing biases, unique molecular identifiers were built into the TCR beta cDNA libraries. Approximately 500,000 cDNA molecules were obtained per 1 to 10 million input T cells, so each molecule approximated one T cell. The patient libraries were prepared and sequenced using the same protocol as the earlier healthy control dataset. Samples belonging to the same batch were prepared together, multiplexed and sequenced on a shared HiSeq lane. The paper's data handling went like this. Raw barcoded reads were processed with MIGEC, discarding single-read molecular identifier groups before consensus assembly and CDR3 extraction. Clonotype tables were post-analysed with VDJtools, normalizing diversity by down-sampling all datasets to the smallest sample size. To correct batch-related cross-sample contamination, repertoire overlap clustering matched CDR3 amino acid sequences but not nucleotide sequences. TCRdb reprocessing: public reads trimmed at Q25 with fastp, clones called with MiXCR, in-frame beta chains kept. Rows with a matching CDR3 protein are joined into one entry that keeps the most common DNA and genes. TCRdb, not the authors, supplied the V and J calls. The sample data list under 650,000 distinct CDR3 sequences, and 44% of these were observed just once. The ten largest clones represent approximately 1.7% of the sample.

TCR beta repertoires were profiled from peripheral blood of approximately 13 young patients with multiple sclerosis to demonstrate the VDJtools post-analysis software. The patients with multiple sclerosis were children and adolescents between 6 and 15 years of age. The specimen was blood. The TCR originated in a girl between 10 and 17 years old with multiple sclerosis.

The DNA sequence is given as TGTGCCAGCAGTCTCCGGGGCGACGGTACTGAAGCTTTCTTT. This encodes CASSLRGDGTEAFF. The sequence joins TRBV12-3 or TRBV12-4 to TRBJ1-1; TRBD1 might be the D gene, on 5 matching bases. At the junction V is shortened by 5 bases and J by 5 bases, with 15 bases in between. From cysteine to phenylalanine, the CDR3 is 14 amino acids long. Just the 42-base CDR3 DNA is kept, in frame starting at base 1.